This T cell receptor beta chain was captured by sequencing in a study of blood T cell repertoires in COVID-19. Across the whole study: Collection of acute and convalescent COVID-19 samples took place in the United States, Italy and Spain. T cells, B-cell-depleted T cells, or PBMCs provided the cDNA or gDNA that served as material.

Germline V CDR1 and CDR2: LGHNA, YNFKEQ. The CDR3 runs to 15 residues. Unmatched junction bases numbered 2, after V lost 0 bases and J lost 4 bases. In its sample, this clone was seen a few times. Other nucleotide sequences in the sample specify the same CDR3. In the original analysis: It was from reference gene primer amplification that nucleated cell counts were estimated. Produced via immunoSEQ multiplex PCR; TCRdb's table is partial and in-frame only. V, J and clone size reflect that table, while D and trimming were determined from the DNA. The sample consists of around 110,000 clones, approximately 87% of them appearing once.

The chain recombines TRBV4-2 with TRBJ2-1; TRBD2 aligns across 8 bases. This clonotype was sampled from a man in his thirties or forties with acute or convalescent COVID-19. The sample was peripheral blood. CDR3 sequence reads: CASSQDTGGYNEQFF. The CDR3 nucleotides read TGTGCCAGCAGCCAAGATACGGGGGGGTACAATGAGCAGTTCTTC.